The entry below gives a single TCR beta chain sequence along with its context. This sample stems from a study of blood T cell repertoires in COVID-19. Study-wide background: Whether acute or convalescent, the COVID-19 samples came from the United States, Italy and Spain.

J lost 2 bases, V lost 4 bases, and 9 bases had no gene match. The CDR3 loop spans 17 amino acids. Per germline, CDR1 LGHNT and CDR2 FRNRAP. Only in-frame clones appear in the TCRdb table, and some are missing; sequencing was by immunoSEQ multiplex PCR. The table lists 350,000 to 550,000 clones, roughly nine tenths of them singletons. Cohorts were determined from participant-reported clinical history. Recovery among Cohort 3 donors was established by two negative PCRs, clearance, or symptom resolution. The sample taken for sequencing was PBMCs or T cells enriched from blood (not recorded which). This clonotype originated in a man younger than 40 who had recovered from COVID-19. The rearrangement links TRBV12-5 to TRBJ2-1, with 9 bases fitting TRBD2. CDR3 loop: CASGSILTSGAYNEQFF. CDR3 coding DNA: TGTGCTAGTGGTTCGATCCTGACTAGCGGTGCCTACAATGAGCAGTTCTTC.